The T cell receptor beta chain described here comes from a study of T-cell memory formation after mild COVID-19. TCRdb processed the 5' RACE reads anew with MiXCR; each CDR3 protein has one entry. The table lists about 200,000 distinct CDR3 sequences, around 9.5% of them singletons. As concerns this clonotype: Its antigen is as yet unknown.

Broader study findings: Memory cells collected pre-infection included some clones that later responded, suggesting cross-reactive memory joined.

Germline lookup yields CDR1 SGHRS and CDR2 YFSETQ. The CDR3 covers 14 residues. V shed 1 base and J shed 2 bases, with 9 bases lying between them. This TCR came from a man aged 18 to 35 who had mild COVID-19 (a few samples of this study predate the infection). Cell type and time point are not known. The source material was PBMCs or a T cell subset sorted from them (not recorded which). This chain links TRBV5-1 with TRBJ2-5; no clear D. The CDR3: CASSLYTTQETQYF. The CDR3 nucleotides read TGCGCCAGCAGCTTGTACACGACTCAAGAGACCCAGTACTTC.